These 8 T cell receptor beta chains were sequenced from one sample in a study of T cell responses to AZD1222 COVID-19 vaccine. The table came from immunoSEQ multiplex PCR; TCRdb's copy has only in-frame clones and leaves some out. In the table there are 200,000 to 250,000 clones, about 95% of which are singletons. Sequences were derived from peripheral blood, sampled 28 days after the second dose of the MenACWY control vaccine. The receptors were gathered from an adult who received the MenACWY meningococcal vaccine as a control.

This rearrangement joins TRBV30 to TRBJ1-1, with D possibly TRBD1 on 6 matching bases. V shed 5 bases and J shed 10 bases, with 14 bases lying between them. CDR1 is GTSNPN, CDR2 SVGIG, per germline (reference sequence). The length of the CDR3 is 11 residues. The CDR3 is CAWEGEGGAFF. The CDR3 coding sequence is TGTGCCTGGGAGGGAGAGGGGGGAGCTTTCTTT.

V is TRBV3-1 (or the pseudogene TRBV3-2) and J is TRBJ2-5, with 13 bases matching TRBD2. The trim removed 3 bases at V and 5 bases at J, leaving 3 bases unmatched. CDR1 is LGHDT and CDR2 is YNNKEL in the germline V gene (reference sequence). The CDR3 has 15 amino acids. The DNA for the CDR3 is TGTGCCAGCAGCCAGAGACTAGCGGGGGGCGAGACCCAGTACTTC. Encoded protein: CASSQRLAGGETQYF.

This clone was counted a single time. V is TRBV28 and J is TRBJ2-7; 13 bases line up with TRBD2. The germline V gene encodes CDR1 MDHEN and CDR2 SYDVKM. V dropped 8 bases and J dropped 3; count of bases not matched to a gene: 16. The CDR3 has 18 residues. Here the CDR3 DNA reads TGTGCCAGCGGTACTGAGACTAGCGGGAGGTGGGCTGGCTACGAGCAGTACTTC. This translates into CASGTETSGRWAGYEQYF.

The chain recombines TRBV7-2 with TRBJ2-5; no clear D. V lost 1 base and J 1 base, leaving 10 bases between the germline ends. Germline values: CDR1 SGHTA, CDR2 FQGNSA. This CDR3 is 15 amino acids long. The CDR3 DNA reads TGTGCCAGCAGCTTAGTTCCAGGAACCCAAGAGACCCAGTACTTC. Protein product: CASSLVPGTQETQYF. The variable domain in full, completed from reference TRBV7-2 and TRBJ2-5, reads GAGVSQSPSNKVTEKGKDVELRCDPISGHTALYWYRQSLGQGLEFLIYFQGNSAPDKSGLPSDRFSAERTGGSVSTLTIQRTQQEDSAVYLCASSLVPGTQETQYFGPGTRLLVL.

The V call is TRBV7-9, the J call TRBJ2-1, with 7 bases aligning to TRBD1. J gave up 4 bases and V 5 bases, and 5 bases lay outside the gene matches. The germline V gene has CDR1 SEHNR and CDR2 FQNEAQ (reference sequence). CDR3 length: 14 amino acids. CDR3 protein: CASSGQDRYNEQFF. As DNA, the CDR3 is TGTGCCAGCAGCGGACAGGACAGGTACAATGAGCAGTTCTTC.

V and J are TRBV7-2 and TRBJ2-1; no definite D call. The V gene lost 0 bases and the J gene lost 4 bases, with 13 bases spanning the gap. The CDR3 loop spans 16 amino acids. CDR1 and CDR2 from the germline V gene are SGHTA and FQGNSA. The DNA of the CDR3 is TGTGCCAGCAGCTTAGCTGGTTCTGGGGTATACAATGAGCAGTTCTTC. This translates into CASSLAGSGVYNEQFF.

V usage is TRBV6-6 and J usage is TRBJ1-3, with 8 nucleotides matching TRBD1. The junction had 8 bases not matched to a gene; V was cut back by 6 bases and J by 4 bases. CDR3 size: 15 residues. The germline V gene encodes CDR1 MNHNY and CDR2 SVGAGI (reference sequence). The CDR3 coding sequence is TGTGCCAGCAGCCGGCCGGGACAGGCGGGAAACACCATATATTTT. Amino acids: CASSRPGQAGNTIYF.

Here the CDR3 reads CASSHFEQGIYEQYF. The CDR3 coding sequence is TGTGCCAGCAGCCACTTCGAACAGGGGATCTACGAGCAGTACTTC. V and J are TRBV5-4 and TRBJ2-7; TRBD1 matches 7 bases. This CDR3 has 15 amino acids. With 4 bases clipped from V and 3 bases from J, the junction kept 10 bases outside the gene matches. Germline CDR1 reads SGHNT; CDR2 reads YYREEE (reference sequence). The entire variable domain, with the rest obtained from reference TRBV5-4 and TRBJ2-7, is as follows: ETGVTQSPTHLIKTRGQQVTLRCSSQSGHNTVSWYQQALGQGPQFIFQYYREEENGRGNFPPRFSGLQFPNYSSELNVNALELDDSALYLCASSHFEQGIYEQYFGPGTRLTVT.